This TCR beta chain was sequenced in a study of identifying expanded T cells in peripheral blood. During the collection period, no donor immune events like infections were recorded. Using immunoSEQ multiplex PCR, the repertoire was profiled, and TCRdb retains in-frame clones only, with some absent. The sample has over 100,000 clones, roughly 90% seen once; the top ten hold under 9%. For this clone: What it binds is not known.

Germline values: CDR1 SNHLY, CDR2 FYNNEI. This CDR3 has 14 amino acids. The V gene end was trimmed by 6 bases and the J gene end by 5 bases; junction bases not matched to a gene: 5. Study-wide results and caveats: Variance in clone template counts between roughly 2-week samples significantly increased with total template count across all healthy donors. Around 1.2 clones differed between technical replicates, versus approximately 17 and 20 over time.

The chain recombines TRBV2 with TRBJ2-1, with 9 bases lining up with TRBD2. What was sequenced was blood. The receptor was isolated from a person between 18 and 75 years old in good health. The CDR3 sequence is CASRRSSGDNEQFF. The CDR3 DNA reads as TGTGCCAGCAGACGTTCTAGCGGGGACAATGAGCAGTTCTTC.